This TCR beta chain was observed in a study of blood T cell repertoires in COVID-19. Study-wide background: The United States, Italy and Spain were the sources of the acute and convalescent COVID-19 samples. Sources were T cells, B-cell-depleted T cells, or PBMCs; the material itself was cDNA or gDNA.

Seattle researchers signed up patients amid active infection and tracked them longitudinally. The CDR3 sequence is 14 residues long. CDR1 and CDR2 from the germline V gene are SGHNT and YENEEA. Trimming removed 5 bases from V and 3 bases from J, with 14 bases in between. Source study methods: Quantification of nucleated cells was approximated via reference gene primer amplification. Using immunoSEQ multiplex PCR, the repertoire was profiled, and TCRdb retains in-frame clones only, with some absent. From that table come the V and J calls and clone size; the DNA was used to work out D and trimming. Of about 82,000 clones in the sample, around 78% are singletons; the top ten hold roughly 36%.

Source material: peripheral blood. This receptor was identified in a man in his 60s with COVID-19, enrolled during active disease. The chain is built from TRBV11-3 and TRBJ2-7, with a weak D call TRBD2 (5 bases). As DNA, the CDR3 is TGTGCCAGCAGCACTCGAGGCCGGGACTACGAGCAGTACTTC. Encoded protein: CASSTRGRDYEQYF.